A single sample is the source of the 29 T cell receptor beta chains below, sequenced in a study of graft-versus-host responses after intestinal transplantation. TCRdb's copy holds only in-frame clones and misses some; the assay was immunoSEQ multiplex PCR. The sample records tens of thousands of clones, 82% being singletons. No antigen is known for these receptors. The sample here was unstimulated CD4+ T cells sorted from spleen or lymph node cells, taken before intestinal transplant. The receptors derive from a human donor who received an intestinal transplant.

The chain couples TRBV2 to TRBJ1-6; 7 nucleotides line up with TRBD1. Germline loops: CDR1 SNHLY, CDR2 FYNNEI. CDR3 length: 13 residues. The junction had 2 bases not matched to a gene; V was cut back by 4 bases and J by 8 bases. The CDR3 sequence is CASSGQGYSPLHF. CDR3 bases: TGTGCCAGCAGTGGACAGGGTTATTCACCCCTCCACTTT.

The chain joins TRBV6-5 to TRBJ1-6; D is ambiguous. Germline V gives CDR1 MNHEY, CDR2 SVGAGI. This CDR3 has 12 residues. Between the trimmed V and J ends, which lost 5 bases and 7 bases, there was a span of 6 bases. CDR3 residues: CASSEGNSPLHF. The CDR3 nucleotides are TGTGCCAGCAGTGAAGGGAATTCACCCCTCCACTTT.

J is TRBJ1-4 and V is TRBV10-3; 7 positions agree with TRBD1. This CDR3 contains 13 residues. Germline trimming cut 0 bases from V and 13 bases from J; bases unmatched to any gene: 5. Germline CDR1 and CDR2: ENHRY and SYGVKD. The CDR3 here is CAISESTGTGLFF. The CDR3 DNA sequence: TGTGCCATCAGTGAGTCGACAGGGACCGGACTGTTTTTT.

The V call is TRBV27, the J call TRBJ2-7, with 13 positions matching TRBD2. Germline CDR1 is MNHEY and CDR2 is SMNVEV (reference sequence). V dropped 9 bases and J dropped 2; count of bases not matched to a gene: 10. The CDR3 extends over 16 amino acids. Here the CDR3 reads CASKKEGLAGTYEQYF. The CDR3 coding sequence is TGTGCCAGTAAAAAGGAGGGACTAGCGGGGACCTACGAGCAGTACTTC.

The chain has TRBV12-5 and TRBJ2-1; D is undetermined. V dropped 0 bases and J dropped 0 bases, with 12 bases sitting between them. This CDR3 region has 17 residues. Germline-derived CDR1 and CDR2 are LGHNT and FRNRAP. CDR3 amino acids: CASGLVLSGSSYNEQFF. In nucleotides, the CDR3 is TGTGCTAGTGGTTTGGTGTTGTCGGGTAGCTCCTACAATGAGCAGTTCTTC.

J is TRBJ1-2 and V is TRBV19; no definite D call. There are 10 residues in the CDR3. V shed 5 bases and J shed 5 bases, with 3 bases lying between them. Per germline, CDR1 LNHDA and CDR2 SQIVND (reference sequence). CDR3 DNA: TGTGCCAGTAGTGGGTATGGCTACACCTTC. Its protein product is CASSGYGYTF.

Here the CDR3 reads CASSLSPGQGAGRTEAFF. CDR3 DNA: TGCGCCAGCAGCTTGAGCCCCGGCCAGGGGGCGGGTAGGACTGAAGCTTTCTTT. The V gene is TRBV5-1, the J gene TRBJ1-1, with TRBD1 identical over 8 bases. The junction had 16 bases not matched to a gene; V was cut back by 1 base and J by 5 bases. Germline V gene lookup returns CDR1 SGHRS and CDR2 YFSETQ. CDR3 length equals 18 residues.

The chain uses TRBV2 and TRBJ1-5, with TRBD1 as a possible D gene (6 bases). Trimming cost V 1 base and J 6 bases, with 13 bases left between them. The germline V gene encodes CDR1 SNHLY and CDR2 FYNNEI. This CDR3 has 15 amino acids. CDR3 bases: TGTGCCAGCAGTGAAGGCCTACAGGGAATTCAGCCCCAGCATTTT. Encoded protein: CASSEGLQGIQPQHF.

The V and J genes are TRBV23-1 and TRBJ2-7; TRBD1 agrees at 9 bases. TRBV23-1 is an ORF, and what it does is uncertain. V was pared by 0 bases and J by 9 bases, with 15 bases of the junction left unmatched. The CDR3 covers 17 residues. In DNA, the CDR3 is TGCGCCAGCAGTCAATCCCCCCCCGGGACAGGGCCAAGGCGGCAGTACTTC. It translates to CASSQSPPGTGPRRQYF.

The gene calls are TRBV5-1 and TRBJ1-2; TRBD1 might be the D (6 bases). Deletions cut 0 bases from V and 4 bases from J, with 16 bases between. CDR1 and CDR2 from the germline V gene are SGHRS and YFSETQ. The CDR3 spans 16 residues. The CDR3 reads CASSLALGGQPYGYTF. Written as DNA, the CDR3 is TGCGCCAGCAGCTTGGCCCTCGGGGGGCAGCCCTATGGCTACACCTTC.

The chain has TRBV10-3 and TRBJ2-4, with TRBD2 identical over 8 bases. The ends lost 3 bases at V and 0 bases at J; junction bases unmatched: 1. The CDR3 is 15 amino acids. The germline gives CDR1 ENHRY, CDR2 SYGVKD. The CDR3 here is CAISDSGEAKNIQYF. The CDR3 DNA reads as TGTGCCATCAGTGATAGCGGGGAAGCCAAAAACATTCAGTACTTC.

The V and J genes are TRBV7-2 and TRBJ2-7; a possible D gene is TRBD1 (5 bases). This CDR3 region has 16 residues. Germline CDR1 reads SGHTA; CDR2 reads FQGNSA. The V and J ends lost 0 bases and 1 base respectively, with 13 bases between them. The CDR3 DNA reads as TGTGCCAGCAGCTTAGCGTCGAACAGGCTATCCTACGAGCAGTACTTC. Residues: CASSLASNRLSYEQYF.

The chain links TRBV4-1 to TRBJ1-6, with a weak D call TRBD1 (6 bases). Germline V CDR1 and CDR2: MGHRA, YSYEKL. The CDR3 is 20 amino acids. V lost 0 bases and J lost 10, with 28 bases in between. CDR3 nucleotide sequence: TGCGCCAGCAGCCAAGAACCCGACTCCCTAGGGGGTGCAGTAGACTCACCCCTCCACTTT. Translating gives CASSQEPDSLGGAVDSPLHF.

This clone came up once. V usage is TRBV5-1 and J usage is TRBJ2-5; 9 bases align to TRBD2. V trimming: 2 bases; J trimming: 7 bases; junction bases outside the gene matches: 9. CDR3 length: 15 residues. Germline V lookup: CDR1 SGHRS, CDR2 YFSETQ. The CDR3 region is CASSFGVAGAATQYF. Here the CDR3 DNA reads TGCGCCAGCAGCTTCGGAGTAGCGGGAGCGGCGACCCAGTACTTC.

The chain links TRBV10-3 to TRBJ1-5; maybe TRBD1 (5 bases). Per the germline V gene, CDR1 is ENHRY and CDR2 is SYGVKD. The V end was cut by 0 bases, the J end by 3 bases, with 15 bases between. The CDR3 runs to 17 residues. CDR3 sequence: CAISESNRQSINQPQHF. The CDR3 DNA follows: TGTGCCATCAGTGAGTCTAACCGACAGTCTATCAATCAGCCCCAGCATTTT.

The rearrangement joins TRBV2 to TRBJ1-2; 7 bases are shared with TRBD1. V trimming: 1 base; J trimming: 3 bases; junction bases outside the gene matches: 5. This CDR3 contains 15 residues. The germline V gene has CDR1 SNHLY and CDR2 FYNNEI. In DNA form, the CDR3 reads TGTGCCAGCAGTGAAGAGGTCCAGGGGGACTATGGCTACACCTTC. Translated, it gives CASSEEVQGDYGYTF.

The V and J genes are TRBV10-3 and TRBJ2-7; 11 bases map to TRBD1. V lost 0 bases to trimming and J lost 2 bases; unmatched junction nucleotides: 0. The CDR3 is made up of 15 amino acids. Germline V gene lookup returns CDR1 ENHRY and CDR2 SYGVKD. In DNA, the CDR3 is TGTGCCATCAGTGAGTCGGGACAGGGGGCCTACGAGCAGTACTTC. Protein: CAISESGQGAYEQYF.

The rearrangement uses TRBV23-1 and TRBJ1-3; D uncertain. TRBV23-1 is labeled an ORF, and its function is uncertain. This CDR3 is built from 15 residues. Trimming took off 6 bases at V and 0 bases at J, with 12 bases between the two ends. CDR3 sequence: CASSHPVPSGNTIYF. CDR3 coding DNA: TGCGCCAGCAGCCACCCGGTCCCCTCTGGAAACACCATATATTTT.

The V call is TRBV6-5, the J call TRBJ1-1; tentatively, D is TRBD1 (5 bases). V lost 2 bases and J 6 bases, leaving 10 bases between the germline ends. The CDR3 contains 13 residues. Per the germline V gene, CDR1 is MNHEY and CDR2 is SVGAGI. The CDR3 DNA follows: TGTGCCAGCAGTTACGCAGGGATGCCTGAAGCTTTCTTT. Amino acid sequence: CASSYAGMPEAFF.

The CDR3 region has the DNA TGTGCCAGCAGCGTAGAGGGTAGGGGGCGGGGGACCCAGTACTTC. Its protein is CASSVEGRGRGTQYF. This chain links TRBV9 with TRBJ2-5, with D tentatively TRBD1 (7 bases). Germline assignment: CDR1 SGDLS and CDR2 YYNGEE. The CDR3 extends over 15 amino acids. Trimming removed 0 bases at V and 7 bases at J, with 16 bases between.

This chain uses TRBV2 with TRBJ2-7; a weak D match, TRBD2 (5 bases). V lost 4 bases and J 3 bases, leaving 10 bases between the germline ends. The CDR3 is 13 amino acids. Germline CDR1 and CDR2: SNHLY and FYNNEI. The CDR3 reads CASSGIRGYEQYF. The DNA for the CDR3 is TGTGCCAGCAGTGGGATCCGGGGCTACGAGCAGTACTTC.

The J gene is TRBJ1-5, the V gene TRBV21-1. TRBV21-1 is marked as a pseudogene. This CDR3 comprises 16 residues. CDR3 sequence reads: CASSSQPTFSNQPQHF. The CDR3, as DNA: TGTGCCAGCAGCTCTCAGCCTACCTTTAGCAATCAGCCCCAGCATTTT.

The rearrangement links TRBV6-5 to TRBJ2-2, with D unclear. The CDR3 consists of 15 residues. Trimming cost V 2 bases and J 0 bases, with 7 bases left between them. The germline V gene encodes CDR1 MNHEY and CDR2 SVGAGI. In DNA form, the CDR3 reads TGTGCCAGCAGTTACAGGTCTCCGAACACCGGGGAGCTGTTTTTT. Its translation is CASSYRSPNTGELFF.

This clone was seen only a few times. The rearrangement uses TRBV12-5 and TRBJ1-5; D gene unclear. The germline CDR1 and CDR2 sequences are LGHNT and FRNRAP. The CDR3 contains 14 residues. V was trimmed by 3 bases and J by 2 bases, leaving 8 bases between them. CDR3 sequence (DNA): TGTGCTAGTGGTTTTGGGAGTGGCAATCAGCCCCAGCATTTT. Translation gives CASGFGSGNQPQHF. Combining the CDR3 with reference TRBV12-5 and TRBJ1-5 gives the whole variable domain DARVTQTPRHKVTEMGQEVTMRCQPILGHNTVFWYRQTMMQGLELLAYFRNRAPLDDSGMPKDRFSAEMPDATLATLKIQPSEPRDSAVYFCASGFGSGNQPQHFGDGTRLSIL.

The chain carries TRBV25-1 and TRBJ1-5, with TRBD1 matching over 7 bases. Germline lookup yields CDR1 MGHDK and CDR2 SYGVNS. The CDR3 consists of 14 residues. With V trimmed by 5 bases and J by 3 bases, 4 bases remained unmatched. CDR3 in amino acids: CASSLTGFNQPQHF. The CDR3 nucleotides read TGTGCCAGCAGTCTGACAGGGTTCAATCAGCCCCAGCATTTT.

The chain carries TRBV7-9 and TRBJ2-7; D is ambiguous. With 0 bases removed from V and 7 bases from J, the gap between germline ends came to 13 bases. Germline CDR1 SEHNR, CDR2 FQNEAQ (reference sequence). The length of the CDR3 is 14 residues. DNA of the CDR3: TGTGCCAGCAGCTTAGCGAGTACGAGTCGGGAGCAGTACTTC. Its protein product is CASSLASTSREQYF.

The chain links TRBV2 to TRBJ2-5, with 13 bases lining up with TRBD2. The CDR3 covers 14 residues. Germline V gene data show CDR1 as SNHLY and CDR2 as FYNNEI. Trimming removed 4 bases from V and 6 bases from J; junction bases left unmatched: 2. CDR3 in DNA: TGTGCCAGCAGTGTGACTAGCGGGAGGAAGACCCAGTACTTC. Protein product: CASSVTSGRKTQYF.

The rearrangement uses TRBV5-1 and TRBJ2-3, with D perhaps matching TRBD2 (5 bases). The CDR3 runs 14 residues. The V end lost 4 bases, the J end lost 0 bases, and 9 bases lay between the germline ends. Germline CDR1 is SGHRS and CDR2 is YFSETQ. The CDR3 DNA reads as TGCGCCAGCAGCGGAGGATACAGCACAGATACGCAGTATTTT. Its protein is CASSGGYSTDTQYF.

The CDR3 DNA follows: TGTGCCGTACCGGGGCAGGGGGCAACTAATGAAAAACTGTTTTTT. This encodes CAVPGQGATNEKLFF. V and J are TRBV6-5 and TRBJ1-4; TRBD1 agrees at 7 bases. This CDR3 has 15 residues. CDR1 and CDR2 from the germline V gene are MNHEY and SVGAGI. With 11 bases clipped from V and 0 bases from J, the junction kept 9 bases outside the gene matches.